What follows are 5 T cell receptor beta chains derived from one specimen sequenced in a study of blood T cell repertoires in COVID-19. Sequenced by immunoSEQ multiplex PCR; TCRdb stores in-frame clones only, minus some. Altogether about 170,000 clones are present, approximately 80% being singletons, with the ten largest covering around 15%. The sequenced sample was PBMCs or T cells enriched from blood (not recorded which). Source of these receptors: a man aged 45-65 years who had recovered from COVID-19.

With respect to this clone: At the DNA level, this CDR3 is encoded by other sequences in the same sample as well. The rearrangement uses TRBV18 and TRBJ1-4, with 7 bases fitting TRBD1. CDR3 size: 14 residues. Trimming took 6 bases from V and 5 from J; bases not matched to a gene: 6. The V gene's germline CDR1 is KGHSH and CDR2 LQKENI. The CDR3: CASSRGQLNEKLFF. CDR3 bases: TGTGCCAGCTCGCGGGGACAGTTAAATGAAAAACTGTTTTTT. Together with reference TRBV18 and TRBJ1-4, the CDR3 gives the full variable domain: NAGVMQNPRHLVRRRGQEARLRCSPMKGHSHVYWYRQLPEEGLKFMVYLQKENIIDESGMPKERFSAEFPKEGPSILRIQQVVRGDSAAYFCASSRGQLNEKLFFGSGTQLSVL.

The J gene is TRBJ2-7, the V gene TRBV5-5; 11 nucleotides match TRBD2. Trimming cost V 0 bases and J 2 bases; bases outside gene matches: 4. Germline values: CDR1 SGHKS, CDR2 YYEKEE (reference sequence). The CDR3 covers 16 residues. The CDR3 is CASSLAPSGGTYEQYF. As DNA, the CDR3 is TGTGCCAGCAGCTTGGCCCCTAGCGGGGGGACCTACGAGCAGTACTTC.

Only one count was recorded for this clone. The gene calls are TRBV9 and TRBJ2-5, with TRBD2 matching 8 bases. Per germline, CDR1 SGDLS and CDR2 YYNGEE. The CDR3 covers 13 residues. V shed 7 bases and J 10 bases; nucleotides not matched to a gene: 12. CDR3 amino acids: CASSRRGDAHQYF. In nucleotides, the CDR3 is TGTGCCAGCTCCCGGCGGGGGGACGCACACCAGTACTTC. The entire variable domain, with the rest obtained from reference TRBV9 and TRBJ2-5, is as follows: DSGVTQTPKHLITATGQRVTLRCSPRSGDLSVYWYQQSLDQGLQFLIQYYNGEERAKGNILERFSAQQFPDLHSELNLSSLELGDSALYFCASSRRGDAHQYFGPGTRLLVL.

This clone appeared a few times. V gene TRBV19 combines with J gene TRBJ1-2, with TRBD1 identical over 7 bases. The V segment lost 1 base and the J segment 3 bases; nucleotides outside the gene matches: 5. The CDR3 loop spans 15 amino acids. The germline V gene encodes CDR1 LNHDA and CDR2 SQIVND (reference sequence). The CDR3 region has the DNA TGTGCCAGTAGTATAGGGAGACAGGGTTACTATGGCTACACCTTC. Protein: CASSIGRQGYYGYTF.

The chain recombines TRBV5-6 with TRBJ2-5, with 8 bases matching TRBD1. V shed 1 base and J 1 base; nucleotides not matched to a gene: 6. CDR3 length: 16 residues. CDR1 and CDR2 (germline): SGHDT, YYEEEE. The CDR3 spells CASSLIGQGLQETQYF. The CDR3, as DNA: TGTGCCAGCAGCTTGATCGGACAGGGACTCCAAGAGACCCAGTACTTC.